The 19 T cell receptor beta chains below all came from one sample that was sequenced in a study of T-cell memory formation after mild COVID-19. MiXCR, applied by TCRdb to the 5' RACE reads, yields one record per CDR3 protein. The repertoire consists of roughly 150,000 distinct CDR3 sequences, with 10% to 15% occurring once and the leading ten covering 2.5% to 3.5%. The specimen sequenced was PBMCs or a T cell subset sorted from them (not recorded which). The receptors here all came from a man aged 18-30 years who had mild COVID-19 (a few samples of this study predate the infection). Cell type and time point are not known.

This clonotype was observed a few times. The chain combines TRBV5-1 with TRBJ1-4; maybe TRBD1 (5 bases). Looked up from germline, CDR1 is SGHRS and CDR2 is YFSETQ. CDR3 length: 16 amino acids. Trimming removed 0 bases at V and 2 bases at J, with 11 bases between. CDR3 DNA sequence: TGCGCCAGCAGCTTGGGTGGGACGGGCACTAATGAAAAACTGTTTTTT. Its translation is CASSLGGTGTNEKLFF. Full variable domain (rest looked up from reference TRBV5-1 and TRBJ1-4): KAGVTQTPRYLIKTRGQQVTLSCSPISGHRSVSWYQQTPGQGLQFLFEYFSETQRNKGNFPGRFSGRQFSNSRSEMNVSTLELGDSALYLCASSLGGTGTNEKLFFGSGTQLSVL.

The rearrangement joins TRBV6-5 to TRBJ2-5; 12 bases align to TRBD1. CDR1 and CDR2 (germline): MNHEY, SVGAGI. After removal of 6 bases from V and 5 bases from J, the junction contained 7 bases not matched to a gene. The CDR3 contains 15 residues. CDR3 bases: TGTGCCAGCAGAAGGGACAGGGGGCGACGGGAGACCCAGTACTTC. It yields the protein CASRRDRGRRETQYF.

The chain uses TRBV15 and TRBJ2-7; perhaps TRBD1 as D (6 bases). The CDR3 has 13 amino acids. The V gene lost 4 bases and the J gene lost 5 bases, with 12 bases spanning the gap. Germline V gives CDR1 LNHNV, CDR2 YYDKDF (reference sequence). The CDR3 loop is CATSTNPGDEQYV. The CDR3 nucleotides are TGTGCCACCAGCACAAACCCAGGGGACGAGCAGTACGTC.

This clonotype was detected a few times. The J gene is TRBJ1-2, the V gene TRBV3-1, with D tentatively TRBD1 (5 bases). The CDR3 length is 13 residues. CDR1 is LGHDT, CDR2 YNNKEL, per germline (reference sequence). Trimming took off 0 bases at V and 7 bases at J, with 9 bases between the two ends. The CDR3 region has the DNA TGTGCCAGCAGCCAAGACAGGGTGGCTGGCTACACCTTC. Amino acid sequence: CASSQDRVAGYTF.

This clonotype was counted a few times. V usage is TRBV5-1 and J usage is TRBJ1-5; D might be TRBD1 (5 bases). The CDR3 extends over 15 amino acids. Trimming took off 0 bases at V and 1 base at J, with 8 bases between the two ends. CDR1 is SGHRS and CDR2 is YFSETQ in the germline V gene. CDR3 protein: CASSLDGDSNQPQHF. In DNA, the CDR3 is TGCGCCAGCAGCTTGGATGGGGACAGCAATCAGCCCCAGCATTTT.

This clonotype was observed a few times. For the CDR3, the DNA is TGTGCCAGCCTTGACCAGGGGGCGTACACAGATACGCAGTATTTT. It codes for CASLDQGAYTDTQYF. The J gene is TRBJ2-3, the V gene TRBV28, with 8 positions matching TRBD1. This CDR3 has 15 amino acids. V lost 8 bases, J lost 2 bases, and 9 bases stayed unmatched. From germline, CDR1 is MDHEN and CDR2 SYDVKM.

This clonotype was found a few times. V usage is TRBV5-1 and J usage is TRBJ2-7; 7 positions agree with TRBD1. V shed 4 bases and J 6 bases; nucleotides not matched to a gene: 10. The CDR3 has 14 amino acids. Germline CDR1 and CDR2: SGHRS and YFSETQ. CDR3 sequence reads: CASSSDRVGFEQYF. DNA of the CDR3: TGCGCCAGCAGCAGTGACAGGGTAGGCTTCGAGCAGTACTTC.

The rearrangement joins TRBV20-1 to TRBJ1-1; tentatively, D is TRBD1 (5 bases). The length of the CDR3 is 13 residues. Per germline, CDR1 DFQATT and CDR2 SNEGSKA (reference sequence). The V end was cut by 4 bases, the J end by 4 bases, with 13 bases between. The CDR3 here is CSATSGLSTEAFF. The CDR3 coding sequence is TGCAGTGCTACCTCGGGACTTAGCACTGAAGCTTTCTTT.

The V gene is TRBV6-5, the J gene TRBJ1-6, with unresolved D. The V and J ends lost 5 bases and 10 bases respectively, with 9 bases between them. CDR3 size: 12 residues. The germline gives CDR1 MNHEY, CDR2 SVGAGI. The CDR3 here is CASSPKYSPLHF. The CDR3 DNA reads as TGTGCCAGCAGTCCAAAGTACTCACCCCTCCACTTT.

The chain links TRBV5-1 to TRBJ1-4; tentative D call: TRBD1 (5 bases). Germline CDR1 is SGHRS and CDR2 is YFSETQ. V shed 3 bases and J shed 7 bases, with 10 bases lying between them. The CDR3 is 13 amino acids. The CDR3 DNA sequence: TGCGCCAGCAGCTCGGGGGGAGGTGAAAAACTGTTTTTT. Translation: CASSSGGGEKLFF.

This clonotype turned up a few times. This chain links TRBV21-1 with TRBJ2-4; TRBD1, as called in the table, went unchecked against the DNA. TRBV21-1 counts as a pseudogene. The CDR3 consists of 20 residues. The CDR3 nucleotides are TGTGCCAGCAGCATCCGACAGGCACGAACCCAATTACTAGCCAAAAACATTCAGTACTTC. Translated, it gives CASSIRQARTQLLAKNIQYF.

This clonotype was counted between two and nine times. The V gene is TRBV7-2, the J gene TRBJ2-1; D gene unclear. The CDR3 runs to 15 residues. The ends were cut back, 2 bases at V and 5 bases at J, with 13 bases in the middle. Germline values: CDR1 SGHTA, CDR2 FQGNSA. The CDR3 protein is CASSLSWKGDNEQFF. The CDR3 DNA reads TGTGCCAGCAGCTTATCGTGGAAGGGCGACAATGAGCAGTTCTTC.

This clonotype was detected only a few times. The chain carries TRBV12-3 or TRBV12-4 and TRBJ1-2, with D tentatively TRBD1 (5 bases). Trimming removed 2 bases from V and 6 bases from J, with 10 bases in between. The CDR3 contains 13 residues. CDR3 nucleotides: TGTGCCAGCAGTTTATTGGCAGGGAATGGCTACACCTTC. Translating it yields CASSLLAGNGYTF.

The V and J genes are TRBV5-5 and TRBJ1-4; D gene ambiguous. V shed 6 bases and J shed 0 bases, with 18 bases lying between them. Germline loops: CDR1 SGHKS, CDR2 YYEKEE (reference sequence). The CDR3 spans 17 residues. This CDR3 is CASILRRAGTTNEKLFF. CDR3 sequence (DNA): TGTGCCAGCATTCTCCGGAGGGCAGGCACAACTAATGAAAAACTGTTTTTT.

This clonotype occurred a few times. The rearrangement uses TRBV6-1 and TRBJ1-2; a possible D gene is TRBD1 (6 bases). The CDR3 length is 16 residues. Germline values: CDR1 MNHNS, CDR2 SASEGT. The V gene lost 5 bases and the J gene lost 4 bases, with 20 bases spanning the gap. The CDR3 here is CASSREPGQQLYGYTF. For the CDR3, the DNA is TGTGCCAGCAGTAGAGAACCCGGACAGCAGCTCTATGGCTACACCTTC.

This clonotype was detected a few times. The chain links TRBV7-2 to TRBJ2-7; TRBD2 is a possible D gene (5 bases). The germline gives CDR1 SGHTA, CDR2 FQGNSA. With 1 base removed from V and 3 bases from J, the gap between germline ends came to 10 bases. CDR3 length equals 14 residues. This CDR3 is CASSLGTGFYEQYF. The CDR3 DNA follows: TGTGCCAGCAGCTTAGGGACTGGTTTCTACGAGCAGTACTTC.

CDR3 amino acids: CASSVRGGPGELFF. CDR3 bases: TGTGCCAGCAGCGTAAGGGGAGGTCCCGGGGAGCTGTTTTTT. The rearrangement joins TRBV9 to TRBJ2-2; possibly TRBD2 for D (6 bases). This CDR3 is built from 14 residues. Trimming took off 1 base at V and 6 bases at J, with 10 bases between the two ends. Germline lookup yields CDR1 SGDLS and CDR2 YYNGEE.

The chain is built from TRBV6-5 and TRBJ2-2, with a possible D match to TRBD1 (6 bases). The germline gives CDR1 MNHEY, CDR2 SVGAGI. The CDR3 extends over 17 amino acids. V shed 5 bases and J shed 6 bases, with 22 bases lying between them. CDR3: CASSQGRGPPWSGELFF. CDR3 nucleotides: TGTGCCAGCAGTCAAGGCAGGGGCCCCCCTTGGTCCGGGGAGCTGTTTTTT.

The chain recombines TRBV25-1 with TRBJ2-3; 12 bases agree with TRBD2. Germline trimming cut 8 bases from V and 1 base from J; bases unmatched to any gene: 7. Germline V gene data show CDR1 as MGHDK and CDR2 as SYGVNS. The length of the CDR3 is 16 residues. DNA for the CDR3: TGTGCCAGCCGGGGGCCTAGCGGGGGGGGCACAGATACGCAGTATTTT. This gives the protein CASRGPSGGGTDTQYF.